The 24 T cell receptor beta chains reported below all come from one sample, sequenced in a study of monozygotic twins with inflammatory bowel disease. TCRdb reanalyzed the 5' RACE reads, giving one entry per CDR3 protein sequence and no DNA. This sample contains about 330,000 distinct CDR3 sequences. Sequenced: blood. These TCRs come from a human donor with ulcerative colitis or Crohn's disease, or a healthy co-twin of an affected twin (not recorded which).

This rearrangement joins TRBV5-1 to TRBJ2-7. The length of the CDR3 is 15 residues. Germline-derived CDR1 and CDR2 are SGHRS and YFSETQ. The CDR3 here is CASSLADGTFYEQYF.

The CDR3 spells CASTNGARVSYEQYF. The chain couples TRBV28 to TRBJ2-7; lacking DNA, the TRBD1 call made by TCRdb goes unchecked. The V gene's germline CDR1 is MDHEN and CDR2 SYDVKM. This CDR3 is 15 amino acids long. The entire variable domain, with the rest obtained from reference TRBV28 and TRBJ2-7, is as follows: DVKVTQSSRYLVKRTGEKVFLECVQDMDHENMFWYRQDPGLGLRLIYFSYDVKMKEKGDIPEGYSVSREKKERFSLILESASTNQTSMYLCASTNGARVSYEQYFGPGTRLTVT.

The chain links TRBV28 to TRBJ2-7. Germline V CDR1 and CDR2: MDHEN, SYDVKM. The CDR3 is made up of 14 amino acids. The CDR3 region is CASKTFPSTYEQYF.

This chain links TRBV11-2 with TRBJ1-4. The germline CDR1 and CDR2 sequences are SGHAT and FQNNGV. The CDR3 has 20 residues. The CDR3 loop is CASSLNLGGVGVDTNEKLFF.

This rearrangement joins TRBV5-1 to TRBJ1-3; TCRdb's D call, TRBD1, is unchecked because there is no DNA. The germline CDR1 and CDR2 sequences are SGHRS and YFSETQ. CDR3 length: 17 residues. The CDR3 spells CASRPTAAGASGNTIYF. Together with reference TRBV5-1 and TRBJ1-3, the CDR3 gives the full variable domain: KAGVTQTPRYLIKTRGQQVTLSCSPISGHRSVSWYQQTPGQGLQFLFEYFSETQRNKGNFPGRFSGRQFSNSRSEMNVSTLELGDSALYLCASRPTAAGASGNTIYFGEGSWLTVV.

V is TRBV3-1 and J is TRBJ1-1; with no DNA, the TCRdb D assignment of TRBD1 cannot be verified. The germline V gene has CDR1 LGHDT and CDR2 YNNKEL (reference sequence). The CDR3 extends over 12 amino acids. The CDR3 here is CASSSDRGGAFF.

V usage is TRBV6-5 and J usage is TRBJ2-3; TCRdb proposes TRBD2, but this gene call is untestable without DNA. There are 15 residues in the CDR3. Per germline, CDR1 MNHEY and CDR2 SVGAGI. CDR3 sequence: CASSLSGRAADTQYF.

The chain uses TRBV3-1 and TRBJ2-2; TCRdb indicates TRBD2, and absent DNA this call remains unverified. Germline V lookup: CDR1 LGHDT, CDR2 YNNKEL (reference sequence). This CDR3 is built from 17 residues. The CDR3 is CTSSQDLRLGLAGELFF.

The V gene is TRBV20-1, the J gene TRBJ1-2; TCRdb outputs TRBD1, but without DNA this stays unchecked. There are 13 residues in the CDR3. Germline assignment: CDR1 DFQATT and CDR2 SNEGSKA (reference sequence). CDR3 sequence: CSASTGTRTEYTF.

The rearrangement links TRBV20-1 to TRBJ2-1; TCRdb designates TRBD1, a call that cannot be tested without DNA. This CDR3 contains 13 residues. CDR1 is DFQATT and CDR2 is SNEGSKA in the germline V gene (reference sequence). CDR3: CSAKAWGLGEQFF.

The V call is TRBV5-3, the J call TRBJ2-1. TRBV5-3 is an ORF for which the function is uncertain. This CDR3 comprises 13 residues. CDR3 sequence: CARSPITNNEQFF.

The CDR3 is CASSQVRSEQLF. This chain uses TRBV3-1 with TRBJ2-1. The CDR3 loop spans 12 amino acids. Germline CDR1 reads LGHDT; CDR2 reads YNNKEL (reference sequence).

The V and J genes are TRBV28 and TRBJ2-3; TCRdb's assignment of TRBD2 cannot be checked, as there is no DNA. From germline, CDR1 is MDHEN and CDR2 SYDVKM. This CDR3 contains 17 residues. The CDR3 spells CASSLYASGGNTDTQYF.

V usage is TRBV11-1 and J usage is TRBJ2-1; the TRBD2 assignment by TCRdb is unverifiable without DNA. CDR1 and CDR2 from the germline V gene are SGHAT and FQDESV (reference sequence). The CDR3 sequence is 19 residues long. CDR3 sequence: CASSSQTSSVRHSGNEQFF.

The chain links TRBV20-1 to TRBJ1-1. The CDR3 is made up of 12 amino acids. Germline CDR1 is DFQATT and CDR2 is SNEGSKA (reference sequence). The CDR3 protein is CSGNMEYTEAFF.

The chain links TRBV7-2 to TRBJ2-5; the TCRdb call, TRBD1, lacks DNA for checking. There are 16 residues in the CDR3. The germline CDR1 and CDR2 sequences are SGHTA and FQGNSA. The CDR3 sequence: CASSLGGDTLRETQYF.

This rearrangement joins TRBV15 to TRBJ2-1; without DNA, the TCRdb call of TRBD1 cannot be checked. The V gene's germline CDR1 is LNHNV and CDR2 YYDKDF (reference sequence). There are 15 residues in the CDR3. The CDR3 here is CATSRVGGGRNEQFF.

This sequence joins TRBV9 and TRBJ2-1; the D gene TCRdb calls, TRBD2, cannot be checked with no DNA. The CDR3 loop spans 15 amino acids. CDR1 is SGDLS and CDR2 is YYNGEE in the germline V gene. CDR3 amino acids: CASSPRDWRYNEQFF.

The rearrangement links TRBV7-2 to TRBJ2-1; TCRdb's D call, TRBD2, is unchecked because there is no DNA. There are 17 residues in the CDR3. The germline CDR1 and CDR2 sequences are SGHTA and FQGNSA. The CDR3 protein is CASSLRASGGPYNEQFF.

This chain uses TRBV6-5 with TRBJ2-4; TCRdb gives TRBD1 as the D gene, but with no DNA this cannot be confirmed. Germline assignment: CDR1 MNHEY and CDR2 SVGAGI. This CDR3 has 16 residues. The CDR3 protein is CASSLQGPLAKNIQYF.

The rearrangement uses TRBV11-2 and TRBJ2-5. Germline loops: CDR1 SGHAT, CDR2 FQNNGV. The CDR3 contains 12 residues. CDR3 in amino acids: CASSSHRETQYF. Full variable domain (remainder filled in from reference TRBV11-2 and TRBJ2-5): EAGVAQSPRYKIIEKRQSVAFWCNPISGHATLYWYQQILGQGPKLLIQFQNNGVVDDSQLPKDRFSAERLKGVDSTLKIQPAKLEDSAVYLCASSSHRETQYFGPGTRLLVL.

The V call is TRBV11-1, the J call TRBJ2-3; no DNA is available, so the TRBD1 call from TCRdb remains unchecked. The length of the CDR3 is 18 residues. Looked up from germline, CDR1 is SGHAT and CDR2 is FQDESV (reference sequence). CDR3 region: CASSPRDRVTTSTDTQYF.

This chain's CDR3 is CASTVLQKNSPLHF. The chain joins TRBV2 to TRBJ1-6. The CDR3 contains 14 residues. Per germline, CDR1 SNHLY and CDR2 FYNNEI. Together with reference TRBV2 and TRBJ1-6, the CDR3 gives the full variable domain: EPEVTQTPSHQVTQMGQEVILRCVPISNHLYFYWYRQILGQKVEFLVSFYNNEISEKSEIFDDQFSVERPDGSNFTLKIRSTKLEDSAMYFCASTVLQKNSPLHFGNGTRLTVT.

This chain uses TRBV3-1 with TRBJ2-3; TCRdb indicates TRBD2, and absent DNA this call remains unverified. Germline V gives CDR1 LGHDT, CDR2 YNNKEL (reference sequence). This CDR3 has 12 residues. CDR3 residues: CASSQVQRSPHF.